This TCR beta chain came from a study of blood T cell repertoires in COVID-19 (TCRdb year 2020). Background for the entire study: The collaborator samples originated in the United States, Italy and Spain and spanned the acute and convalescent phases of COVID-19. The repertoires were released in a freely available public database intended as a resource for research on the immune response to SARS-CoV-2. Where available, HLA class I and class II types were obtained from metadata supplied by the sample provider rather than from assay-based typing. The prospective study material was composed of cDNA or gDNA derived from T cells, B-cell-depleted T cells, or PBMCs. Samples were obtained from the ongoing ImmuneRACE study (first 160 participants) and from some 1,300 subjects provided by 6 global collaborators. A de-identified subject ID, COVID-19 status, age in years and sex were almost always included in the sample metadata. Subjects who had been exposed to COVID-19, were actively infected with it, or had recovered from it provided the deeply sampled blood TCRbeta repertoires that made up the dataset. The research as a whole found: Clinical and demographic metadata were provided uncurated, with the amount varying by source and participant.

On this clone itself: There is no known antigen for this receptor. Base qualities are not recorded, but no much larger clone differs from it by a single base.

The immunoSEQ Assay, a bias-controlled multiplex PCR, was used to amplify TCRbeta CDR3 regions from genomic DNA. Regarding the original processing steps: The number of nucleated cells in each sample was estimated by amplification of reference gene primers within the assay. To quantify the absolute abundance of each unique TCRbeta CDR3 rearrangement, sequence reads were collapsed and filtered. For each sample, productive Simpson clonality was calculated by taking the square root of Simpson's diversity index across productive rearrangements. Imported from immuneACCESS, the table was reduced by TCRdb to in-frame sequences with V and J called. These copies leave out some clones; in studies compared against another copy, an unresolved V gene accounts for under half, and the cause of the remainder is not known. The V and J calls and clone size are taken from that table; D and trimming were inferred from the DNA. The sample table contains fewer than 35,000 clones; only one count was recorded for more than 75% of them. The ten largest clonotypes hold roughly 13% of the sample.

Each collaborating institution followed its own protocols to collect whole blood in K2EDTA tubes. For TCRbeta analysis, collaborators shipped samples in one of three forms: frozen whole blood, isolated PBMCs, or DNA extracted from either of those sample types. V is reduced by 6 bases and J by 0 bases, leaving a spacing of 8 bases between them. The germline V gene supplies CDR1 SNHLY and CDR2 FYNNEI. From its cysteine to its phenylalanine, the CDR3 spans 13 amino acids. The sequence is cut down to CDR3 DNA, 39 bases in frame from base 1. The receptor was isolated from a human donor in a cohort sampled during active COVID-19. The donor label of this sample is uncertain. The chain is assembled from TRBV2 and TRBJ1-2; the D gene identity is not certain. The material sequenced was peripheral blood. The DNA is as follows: TGTGCCAGCAGCCAACAGACTAACTATGGCTACACCTTC. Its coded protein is CASSQQTNYGYTF. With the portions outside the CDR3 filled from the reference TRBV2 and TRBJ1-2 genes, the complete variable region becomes EPEVTQTPSHQVTQMGQEVILRCVPISNHLYFYWYRQILGQKVEFLVSFYNNEISEKSEIFDDQFSVERPDGSNFTLKIRSTKLEDSAMYFCASSQQTNYGYTFGSGTRLTVV.